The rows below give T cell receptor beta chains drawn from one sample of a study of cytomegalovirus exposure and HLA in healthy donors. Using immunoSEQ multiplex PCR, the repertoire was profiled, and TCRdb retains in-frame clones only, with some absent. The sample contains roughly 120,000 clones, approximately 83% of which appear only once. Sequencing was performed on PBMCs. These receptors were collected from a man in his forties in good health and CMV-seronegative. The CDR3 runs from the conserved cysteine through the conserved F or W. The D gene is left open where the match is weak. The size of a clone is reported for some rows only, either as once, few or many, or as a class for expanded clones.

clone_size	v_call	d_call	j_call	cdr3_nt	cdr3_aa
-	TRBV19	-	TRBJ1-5	TGTGCCAGTAGTATATCTCCGGCGGGGAATCAGCCCCAGCATTTT	CASSISPAGNQPQHF
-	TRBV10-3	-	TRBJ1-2	TGTGCCATCACTTCGGACAGCCCTAACTATGGCTACACCTTC	CAITSDSPNYGYTF
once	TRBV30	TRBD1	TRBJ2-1	TGTGCCTGGAGCGACAGGGCCAATGAGCAGTTCTTC	CAWSDRANEQFF
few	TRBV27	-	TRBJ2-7	TGTGCCAGCAGTGCACGCCGAGGTGGGGCCCTCTACGAGCAGTACTTC	CASSARRGGALYEQYF
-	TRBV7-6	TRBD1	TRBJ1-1	TGTGCCAGCAGCTTAAGGGACAGGAACACTGAAGCTTTCTTT	CASSLRDRNTEAFF
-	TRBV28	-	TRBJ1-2	TGTGCCAGCAGTAGGGGATCCTATGGCTACACCTTC	CASSRGSYGYTF
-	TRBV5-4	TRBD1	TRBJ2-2	TGTGCCAGCAGCTCCCGGACAGGCATCACCGGGGAGCTGTTTTTT	CASSSRTGITGELFF
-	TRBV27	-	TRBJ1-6	TGTGCCAGCAGTTTAGTGTCGGGATCGGCTAATTCACCCCTCCACTTT	CASSLVSGSANSPLHF
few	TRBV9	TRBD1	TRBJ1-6	TGTGCCAGCAGCGAGGGACAGGGGATTTCACCCCTCCACTTT	CASSEGQGISPLHF
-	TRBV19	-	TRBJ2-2	TGTGCCAGTAGATATCAGGGTAACACCGGGGAGCTGTTTTTT	CASRYQGNTGELFF
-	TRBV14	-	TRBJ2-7	TGTGCCAGCAGCCAAGCCGCGGCGGGGACCTACGAGCAGTACTTC	CASSQAAAGTYEQYF
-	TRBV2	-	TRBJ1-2	TGTGCCAGCAGTGAAGCTGGCGCAGGCTATGGCTACACCTTC	CASSEAGAGYGYTF
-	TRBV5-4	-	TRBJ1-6	TGTGCCAGCAGCACTCAGGGATCACCCCTCCACTTT	CASSTQGSPLHF
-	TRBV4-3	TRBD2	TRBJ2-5	TGCGCCAGCAGCCAAGAGCCTAGCGGGGGGGCCGGTGAGACCCAGTACTTC	CASSQEPSGGAGETQYF
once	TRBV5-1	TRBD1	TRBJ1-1	TGCGCCAGCAGCTCCGGACAGGGGAACACTGAAGCTTTCTTT	CASSSGQGNTEAFF
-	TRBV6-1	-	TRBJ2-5	TGTGCCACCACCAGAGAGACCCAGTACTTC	CATTRETQYF
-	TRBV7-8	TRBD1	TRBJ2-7	TGTGCCAGCAGCGTCGACAGGGGCAACGAGCAGTACTTC	CASSVDRGNEQYF
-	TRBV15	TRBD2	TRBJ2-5	TGTGCCACCAGCAGAGATCGAAAGGCGGGGGGAGGGGAGACCCAGTACTTC	CATSRDRKAGGGETQYF
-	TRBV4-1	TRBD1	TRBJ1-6	TGCGCCAGCAGCCTTAGAGGGACAGGGCTCAATTCACCCCTCCACTTT	CASSLRGTGLNSPLHF
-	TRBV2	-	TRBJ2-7	TGTGCCAGCAGTGTGGAGGGCTACGAGCAGTACTTC	CASSVEGYEQYF
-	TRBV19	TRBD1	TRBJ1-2	TGTGCCAGTATCAGGCGTCAGGGGGACTCCTATGGCTACACCTTC	CASIRRQGDSYGYTF
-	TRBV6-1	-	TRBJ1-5	TGTGCCAGCAGTGAAGAGGGGCATCAGCCCCAGCATTTT	CASSEEGHQPQHF
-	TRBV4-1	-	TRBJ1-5	TGCGCCAGCAGCCAAGATTGGGGGGATCAGCCCCAGCATTTT	CASSQDWGDQPQHF
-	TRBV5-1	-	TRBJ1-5	TGCGCCAGCAGCTTGGAGGCTGGAGGCAATCAGCCCCAGCATTTT	CASSLEAGGNQPQHF
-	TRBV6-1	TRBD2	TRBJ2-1	TGTGCCAGCAGTGAACTAGCGGGGGGGAGCTCCTACAATGAGCAGTTCTTC	CASSELAGGSSYNEQFF
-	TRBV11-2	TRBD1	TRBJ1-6	TGTGCCAGCAGCTTAGATGTGAACAGGGGATCATCACCCCTCCACTTT	CASSLDVNRGSSPLHF
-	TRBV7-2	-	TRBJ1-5	TGTGCCAGCAGCTTAGGGATAGGACAAGAGCCCCAGCATTTT	CASSLGIGQEPQHF
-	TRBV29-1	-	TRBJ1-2	TGCAGCGTTGAAGGTATACAGGGAGATCGGGGCTACACCTTC	CSVEGIQGDRGYTF
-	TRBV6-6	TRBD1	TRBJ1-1	TGTGCCAGCAGTTACCGGACAGGACTGAACACTGAAGCTTTCTTT	CASSYRTGLNTEAFF
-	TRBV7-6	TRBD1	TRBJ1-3	TGTGCCAGCAGCTTAGCGGGGGGGACAGGTTCTTCTGGAAACACCATATATTTT	CASSLAGGTGSSGNTIYF
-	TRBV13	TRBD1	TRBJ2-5	TGTGCCAGCAGCTCCAGAGCAGGGGGCGTCCAAGAGACCCAGTACTTC	CASSSRAGGVQETQYF
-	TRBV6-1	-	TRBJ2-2	TGTGCCAGCAGTCATCTTTCCGGGAACACCGGGGAGCTGTTTTTT	CASSHLSGNTGELFF
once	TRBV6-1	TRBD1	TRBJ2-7	TGTGCCAGCAGTGAATGGGAAAGGACAGGGAACCACGAGCAGTACTTC	CASSEWERTGNHEQYF
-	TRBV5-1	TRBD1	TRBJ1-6	TGCGCCAGCAGCCGTGAGGGGGCTGCTGGTAATTCACCCCTCCACTTT	CASSREGAAGNSPLHF
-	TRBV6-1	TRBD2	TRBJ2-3	TGTGCCAGCAGTCAAGGGACTAGCGGGGCCACAGATACGCAGTATTTT	CASSQGTSGATDTQYF
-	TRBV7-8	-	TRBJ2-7	TGTGCCAGCAGCCCCCTCGGGCCACAGGGCTACTTC	CASSPLGPQGYF
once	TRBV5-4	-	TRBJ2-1	TGTGCCAGCAGGCGGCAACAGGGTAGTGAGCAGTTCTTC	CASRRQQGSEQFF
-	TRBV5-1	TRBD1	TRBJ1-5	TGCGCCAGCAGCTTGGAGGGGGGACAGGGTAATCAGCCCCAGCATTTT	CASSLEGGQGNQPQHF
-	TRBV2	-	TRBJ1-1	TGTGCCAGCAGTGACGACAGGCAACTTGAAGCTTTCTTT	CASSDDRQLEAFF
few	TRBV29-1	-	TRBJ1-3	TGCAGCGTTGTTACAGACGGAAACACCATATATTTT	CSVVTDGNTIYF
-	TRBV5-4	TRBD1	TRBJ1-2	TGTGCCAGCAGCCCCCAGAGGACAGGGCCTAACTATGGCTACACCTTC	CASSPQRTGPNYGYTF
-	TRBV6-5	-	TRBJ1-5	TGTGCCAGCAGTGTATCAGCGAATCAGCCCCAGCATTTT	CASSVSANQPQHF
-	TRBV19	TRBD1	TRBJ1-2	TGTGCCAGTAGTCCCGGACAGGGTGAACTGTACGGCTACACCTTC	CASSPGQGELYGYTF
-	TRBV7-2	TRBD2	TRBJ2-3	TGTGCCAGCAGCTCGGGACTAGCGGGTGGCACAGATACGCAGTATTTT	CASSSGLAGGTDTQYF
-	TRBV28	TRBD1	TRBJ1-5	TGTGCCAGCAGTTGGACAGGGTTGAGTACCAATCAGCCCCAGCATTTT	CASSWTGLSTNQPQHF
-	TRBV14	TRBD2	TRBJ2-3	TGTGCCAGCAGCCCCGGGACTAGCGGGGGGCGCGATACGCAGTATTTT	CASSPGTSGGRDTQYF
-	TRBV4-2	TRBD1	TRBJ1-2	TGTGCCAGCAGCCAAGTATCAGGGGGCGTCTATGGCTACACCTTC	CASSQVSGGVYGYTF
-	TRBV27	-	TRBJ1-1	TGTGCCAGCAGTTCCCCTCCACTAAACACTGAAGCTTTCTTT	CASSSPPLNTEAFF
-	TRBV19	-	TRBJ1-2	TGTGCCAGTAGTATGGACTCGGCAGGCGATGGAGGCTACACCTTC	CASSMDSAGDGGYTF
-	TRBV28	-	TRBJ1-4	TGTGCCAGCAGTTATACCGGGGGGAATGAAAAACTGTTTTTT	CASSYTGGNEKLFF
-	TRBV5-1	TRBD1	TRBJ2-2	TGCGCCAGCAGCGACACAGGGGCGGTCACCGGGGAGCTGTTTTTT	CASSDTGAVTGELFF
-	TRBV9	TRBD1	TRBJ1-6	TGTGCCAGCACCGGACAGGATGGTTCACCCCTCCACTTT	CASTGQDGSPLHF
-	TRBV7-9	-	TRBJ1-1	TGTGCCAGCAGCTTAGCGGGGGGGATTGAAGCTTTCTTT	CASSLAGGIEAFF
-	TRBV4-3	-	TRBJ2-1	TGCGCCAGCAGCCAACCAGGGGAGGGCGAGCAGTTCTTC	CASSQPGEGEQFF